This paragraph reports one TCR beta chain. Its specificity is unknown. The record originates from a study of cytomegalovirus exposure and HLA in healthy donors. Across the study: Among the 370 or so donors who were genotyped, approximately 83% fell in the genetic ancestry cluster that is associated with self-reported Caucasian donors. Regarding the study as a whole: Productive status was seen about 87% or about 30% of the time for most TCR beta V segments in an earlier analysis. Most TCR sequences were seen very rarely across donors, but some public TCRs occurred in many. Researchers reported from a later analysis that most CMV-associated TCR beta chains appeared HLA-restricted.

Researchers ran the PCR with 60 Vbeta and 13 Jbeta primers. Clones were read by immunoSEQ multiplex PCR, and TCRdb kept only the in-frame ones, dropping some. The sample consists of more than 95,000 clones, under 80% of them appearing once. The source is a woman aged 45 to 65 in good health and CMV-seropositive. Specimen: PBMCs.

The CDR3: CASSTGLAGLYEQYF. Here the CDR3 DNA reads TGTGCCAGCAGCACGGGACTAGCGGGACTCTACGAGCAGTACTTC. The chain carries TRBV7-6 and TRBJ2-7; 13 nucleotides align to TRBD2. The CDR3 sequence is 15 residues long. V trimming: 5 bases; J trimming: 3 bases; junction bases outside the gene matches: 4. CDR1 and CDR2 from the germline V gene are SGHVS and FNYEAQ.